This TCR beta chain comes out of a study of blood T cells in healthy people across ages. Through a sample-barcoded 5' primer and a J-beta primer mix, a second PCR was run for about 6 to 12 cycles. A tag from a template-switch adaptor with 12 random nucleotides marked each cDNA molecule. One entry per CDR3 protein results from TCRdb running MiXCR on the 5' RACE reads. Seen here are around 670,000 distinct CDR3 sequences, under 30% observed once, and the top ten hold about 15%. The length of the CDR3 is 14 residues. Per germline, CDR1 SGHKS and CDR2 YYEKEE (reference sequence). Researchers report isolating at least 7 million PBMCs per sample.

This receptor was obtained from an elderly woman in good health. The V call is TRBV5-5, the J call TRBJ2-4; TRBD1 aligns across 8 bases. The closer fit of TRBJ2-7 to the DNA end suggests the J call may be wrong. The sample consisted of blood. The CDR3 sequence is CASSGGTGYYEQYF. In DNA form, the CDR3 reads TGTGCCAGCAGCGGTGGGACAGGTTATTACGAGCAGTACTTC.